The present TCR beta chain was sequenced within a study of cytomegalovirus exposure and HLA in healthy donors (dated by TCRdb to about 2017). Study-wide context: According to a later analysis, the 120 or so validation repertoires were produced on the same platform as the approximately 610 repertoires of the first cohort. Besides the first cohort of about 730 subjects, a separate validation cohort made up of 95 to 150 different subjects was used. The study aimed to test whether cataloging public T cell receptors could reveal signatures of past pathogen exposure. To predict cytomegalovirus infection status, the study brought together high-throughput TCR immunosequencing, statistical association of individual TCRs with disease status, and machine learning. Overall study results and their limits: Cytomegalovirus status was reported to be diagnosed by the classifier with high specificity and sensitivity in both the original and validation cohorts. All 120 or so repertoires were used to score co-occurrence in the validation cohort in a later analysis, because that analysis had no HLA typing for the cohort. A later analysis found that TCRs clustered in the first cohort also tended to co-occur in the roughly 120 validation repertoires, with approximately 93% of cluster scores above 0. In vitro tests confirmed that a few of the cytomegalovirus-associated TCR beta chains recognize cytomegalovirus antigens. Most TCR sequences were seen in very few donors, while some public TCRs were found in many individuals. A total of fewer than 200 TCR beta chains were listed by the study as associated with cytomegalovirus. It was suggested by the authors that the approach could potentially be generalized to other disease states and immunological phenotypes.

Turning to this clone: This clone's antigen is unknown. Per-base quality was not reported, and no clone a single base away is much larger than it.

Libraries came from the immunoSEQ multiplex PCR assay. Processing in the source paper ran as follows. A statistical classification framework was developed to diagnose cytomegalovirus status using the catalog of TCR beta chain sequences. TCRdb limited this immuneACCESS table to in-frame rearrangements with V and J called. A share of clones is missing; checked studies link under half to unresolved V genes, and the rest is unexplained. V and J calls and clone size follow that table, whereas D and trimming were derived from the DNA. This sample is represented by 100,000 to 150,000 clones; approximately 95% of them were singletons. The ten largest clonotypes hold about 1.7% of the sample. Via the germline V gene, CDR1 is SGHDN and CDR2 FVKESK. V is pared back by 4 bases and J by 4 bases, with 10 bases lying between the germline termini. Taken from cysteine to phenylalanine, the CDR3 has 13 residues. Only the CDR3 DNA is retained, 39 bases long and in frame from the first base.

The donors were included in the validation cohort of some 110 subjects, a group kept apart from the roughly 700-subject first cohort. This sequence originates from a man younger than 30 in good health and CMV-seronegative. Recombination joined TRBV14 with TRBJ1-2; the D gene is unclear. Material for sequencing was PBMCs. Here the CDR3 is given as CASSPSLSYGYTF. The DNA sequence is TGTGCCAGCAGCCCCTCCCTGTCCTATGGCTACACCTTC.